The next 31 T cell receptor beta chains were all read from a single sample in a study of T cell repertoires in aging, cancer and after chemotherapy. TRB rearrangements spanning V, D and J were amplified using mixed TRB-A/B primers. TCRdb independently ran MiXCR on the multiplex PCR reads; one entry per CDR3 protein. This table holds fewer than 2,500 distinct CDR3 sequences, more than 15% found once. Peripheral blood genomic DNA, not sorted cells or RNA, was the template. Input material: blood. The receptors shown here come from a human donor with a solid tumor.

About this clonotype itself: A much larger clone sits a single nucleotide away, making a read error possible. This sequence joins TRBV6-2 or TRBV6-3 and TRBJ2-2, with 13 positions matching TRBD2. CDR1 MNHEY and CDR2 SVGEGT come from the germline V gene. CDR3 size: 18 residues. The DNA for the CDR3 is TGTGTCAGCAGTGCGGGGACTAGCGGGACCGGTAACACCGGGGAGCTGTTTTTT. This encodes CVSSAGTSGTGNTGELFF.

This rearrangement joins TRBV9 to TRBJ1-6; D is unclear. Germline CDR1 reads SGDLS; CDR2 reads YYNGEE. The V and J ends lost 3 bases and 8 bases respectively, with 12 bases between them. This CDR3 comprises 14 residues. Here the CDR3 reads CASSAASGDSPLHF. CDR3 coding DNA: TGTGCCAGCAGCGCGGCGAGCGGGGATTCACCCCTCCACTTT.

The rearrangement uses TRBV4-1 and TRBJ2-2; perhaps TRBD1 as D (6 bases). V lost 1 base, J lost 7 bases, and 13 bases lay in between. This CDR3 spans 15 amino acids. Germline V gene sequence: CDR1 MGHRA, CDR2 YSYEKL. Here the CDR3 reads CASSQAPGHIGELFF. CDR3 nucleotide sequence: TGCGCCAGCAGCCAAGCCCCGGGACATATCGGGGAGCTGTTTTTT.

This clonotype was counted only a few times. This sequence joins TRBV4-2 and TRBJ2-1; 11 nucleotides match TRBD2. Per the germline V gene, CDR1 is LGHNA and CDR2 is YNFKEQ. The CDR3 consists of 16 residues. J gave up 8 bases and V 0 bases, and 6 bases lay outside the gene matches. CDR3 sequence (DNA): TGTGCCAGCAGCCAAGATAGCGGGAGGGCTACCGATGAGCAGTTCTTC. Translated, it gives CASSQDSGRATDEQFF.

Within the sample, this clonotype is medium-sized. This chain joins TRBV6-6 and TRBJ2-7; possibly TRBD2 for D (5 bases). Trimming shortened V by 5 bases and J by 7 bases, and 21 bases separated the two germline ends. From germline, CDR1 is MNHNY and CDR2 SVGAGI (reference sequence). This CDR3 spans 15 amino acids. CDR3 protein: CASSPRGDPSGEQYF. CDR3 bases: TGTGCCAGCAGTCCCCGGGGAGACCCGTCGGGGGAGCAGTACTTC.

By frequency in the sample, this clonotype is medium-sized (0.01 to 0.1%). This chain joins TRBV6-6 and TRBJ1-6, with no clear D. Germline V gene data show CDR1 as MNHNY and CDR2 as SVGAGI (reference sequence). V gave up 5 bases and J gave up 4 bases, with 9 bases separating them. The CDR3 totals 14 residues. The chain's CDR3 is CASSLTHYNSPLHF. As DNA, the CDR3 is TGTGCCAGCAGTCTGACACATTATAATTCACCCCTCCACTTT.

This clonotype is labeled medium-sized. The chain links TRBV5-4 to TRBJ1-2; D possibly corresponds to TRBD1 (5 bases). The CDR3 has 14 amino acids. CDR1 SGHNT and CDR2 YYREEE come from the germline V gene (reference sequence). Trimming shortened V by 0 bases and J by 0 bases, and 6 bases separated the two germline ends. CDR3 sequence reads: CASSLGGANYGYTF. CDR3 DNA sequence: TGTGCCAGCAGCTTGGGGGGCGCTAACTATGGCTACACCTTC.

In this sample, this clonotype is medium-sized (0.01 to 0.1%). The J gene is TRBJ2-2, the V gene TRBV19, with 9 bases fitting TRBD1. The CDR3 length is 18 residues. Germline V gene data show CDR1 as LNHDA and CDR2 as SQIVND (reference sequence). With V trimmed by 4 bases and J by 2 bases, 11 bases remained unmatched. The chain's CDR3 is CASSTLRTGADNTGELFF. The CDR3 coding sequence is TGTGCCAGTAGTACCCTAAGGACAGGGGCCGATAACACCGGGGAGCTGTTTTTT. Combining the CDR3 with reference TRBV19 and TRBJ2-2 gives the whole variable domain DGGITQSPKYLFRKEGQNVTLSCEQNLNHDAMYWYRQDPGQGLRLIYYSQIVNDFQKGDIAEGYSVSREKKESFPLTVTSAQKNPTAFYLCASSTLRTGADNTGELFFGEGSRLTVL.

This clonotype is classed as medium-sized. The V and J genes are TRBV19 and TRBJ2-7, with 10 bases matching TRBD2. J lost 1 base, V lost 6 bases, and 0 bases had no gene match. Germline-derived CDR1 and CDR2 are LNHDA and SQIVND (reference sequence). The CDR3 consists of 13 residues. The DNA for the CDR3 is TGTGCCAGTAGACTAGCGGGATCCTACGAGCAGTACTTC. It specifies CASRLAGSYEQYF.

Judged by abundance, this clonotype is medium-sized. This chain uses TRBV7-2 with TRBJ1-3; D uncertain. With 5 bases removed from V and 5 bases from J, the gap between germline ends came to 13 bases. The V gene's germline CDR1 is SGHTA and CDR2 FQGNSA. The CDR3 totals 14 residues. DNA for the CDR3: TGTGCCAGCAGCCCCACCCCCGGAAGAAACACCATATATTTT. The encoded protein is CASSPTPGRNTIYF.

This clonotype is medium-sized in the sample. The chain couples TRBV19 to TRBJ1-2; D uncertain. V gave up 10 bases and J gave up 5 bases, with 11 bases separating them. This CDR3 is 11 amino acids long. CDR1 LNHDA and CDR2 SQIVND come from the germline V gene (reference sequence). The CDR3 region has the DNA TGTGCCACCACAAACGCATATGGCTACACCTTC. Its translation is CATTNAYGYTF.

By frequency in the sample, this clonotype is large (0.1 to 1%). This sequence joins TRBV6-5 and TRBJ1-2; TRBD1 is a possible D gene (6 bases). V was trimmed by 5 bases and J by 8 bases, leaving 12 bases between them. Germline V lookup: CDR1 MNHEY, CDR2 SVGAGI. The CDR3 consists of 12 residues. The CDR3 region has the DNA TGTGCCAGCAGTCCTCAAGGGGGAGGCTACACCTTC. Residues: CASSPQGGGYTF.

This clonotype was seen only a few times. In DNA, the CDR3 is TGTGCCAGCAGCTACAATCGGTTGACTGTTGAAGCTTTCTTT. Translation gives CASSYNRLTVEAFF. The chain is built from TRBV11-2 and TRBJ1-1; D gene ambiguous. The CDR3 runs 14 residues. Trimming removed 4 bases from V and 7 bases from J, with 16 bases in between. The germline V gene has CDR1 SGHAT and CDR2 FQNNGV.

The J gene is TRBJ1-3, the V gene TRBV9, with a tentative D call TRBD1 (5 bases). CDR3 length: 15 amino acids. Per germline, CDR1 SGDLS and CDR2 YYNGEE. Trimming took off 2 bases at V and 4 bases at J, with 13 bases between the two ends. Here the CDR3 reads CASSVGAQGGNTIYF. CDR3 sequence (DNA): TGTGCCAGCAGCGTTGGAGCCCAGGGCGGAAACACCATATATTTT.

By its share, this clonotype is medium-sized. The chain recombines TRBV19 with TRBJ2-1; perhaps TRBD1 as D (6 bases). Trimming removed 8 bases from V and 4 bases from J, with 12 bases in between. The CDR3 is made up of 13 amino acids. In germline, CDR1 is LNHDA, CDR2 SQIVND (reference sequence). CDR3 loop: CASASRGYNEQFF. CDR3 in DNA: TGTGCCAGTGCTAGTAGGGGGTACAATGAGCAGTTCTTC.

As concerns this clonotype: At one boundary the junction diverges from the germline segment, which might be a read error. The J gene is TRBJ2-5, the V gene TRBV7-2; the match to TRBD2 covers 8 bases. CDR3 length equals 13 residues. The germline V gene encodes CDR1 SGHTA and CDR2 FQGNSA. CDR3 sequence (DNA): TGTGCCAGCAGCCGACTAGCGTGGGAGAACCAGTACTTC. Amino acid sequence: CASSRLAWENQYF.

This clonotype is labeled medium-sized. CDR3 DNA: TGTGCCAGCAGCCCGATCGTTTATCCACAGCAGAACACTGAAGCTTTCTTT. This sequence encodes CASSPIVYPQQNTEAFF. The V and J genes are TRBV11-2 and TRBJ1-1; the D is unclear. V lost 5 bases, J lost 1 base, and 20 bases lay in between. Germline V gene lookup returns CDR1 SGHAT and CDR2 FQNNGV. CDR3 length: 17 amino acids.

This clonotype was counted a few times. The gene calls are TRBV6-4 and TRBJ2-3; 7 positions match TRBD2. The CDR3 contains 13 residues. V lost 5 bases and J lost 8; bases outside the gene matches: 7. Germline V CDR1 and CDR2: MRHNA, SNTAGT. The CDR3 sequence: CASSWTREGTQYF. In DNA, the CDR3 is TGTGCCAGCAGTTGGACTAGGGAGGGTACGCAGTATTTT.

This chain connects TRBV5-6 to TRBJ2-5; 8 bases line up with TRBD1. V was pared by 6 bases and J by 5 bases, with 9 bases of the junction left unmatched. The CDR3 runs 14 residues. The germline CDR1 and CDR2 sequences are SGHDT and YYEEEE. In nucleotides, the CDR3 is TGTGCCAGCAACAAACAGGGGGTAGGTGAGACCCAGTACTTC. Translation gives CASNKQGVGETQYF.

The genes are TRBV7-3 and TRBJ2-6; the match to TRBD2 covers 14 bases. V shed 5 bases and J 2 bases; nucleotides not matched to a gene: 5. Germline CDR1 reads SGHTA; CDR2 reads FQGTGA. The CDR3 totals 18 residues. CDR3 sequence (DNA): TGTGCCAGCAGCCCGGGACTAGCGGGAGAGGCTGGGGCCAACGTCCTGACTTTC. Its translation: CASSPGLAGEAGANVLTF.

This clonotype counts as medium-sized. The genes are TRBV12-3 or TRBV12-4 and TRBJ1-1; D not certain. The length of the CDR3 is 14 residues. V was cut by 6 bases and J by 0 bases, with 11 bases left in between. CDR3 DNA: TGTGCCAGCAGCCCCAGAGCATTGAACACTGAAGCTTTCTTT. Translation gives CASSPRALNTEAFF.

The chain combines TRBV4-3 with TRBJ2-7, with 9 positions matching TRBD1. The CDR3 is 16 residues long. Looked up from germline, CDR1 is LGHNA and CDR2 is YSLEER. V was clipped by 1 base and J by 4 bases; unmatched bases: 8. This CDR3 reads CASSQAMTGGFYEQYF. The CDR3 DNA follows: TGCGCCAGCAGCCAAGCTATGACAGGGGGGTTTTACGAGCAGTACTTC.

The chain couples TRBV2 to TRBJ2-1, with 8 positions matching TRBD2. The CDR3 is made up of 17 amino acids. The V segment lost 7 bases and the J segment 0 bases; nucleotides outside the gene matches: 11. Germline-derived CDR1 and CDR2 are SNHLY and FYNNEI. The CDR3 is CASTPGLVIPSYNEQFF. CDR3 sequence (DNA): TGTGCCAGCACCCCGGGACTAGTGATCCCCTCCTACAATGAGCAGTTCTTC.

By share, this clonotype counts as medium-sized. V is TRBV13 and J is TRBJ1-3; D gene uncertain. Germline-derived CDR1 and CDR2 are PRHDT and FYEKMQ (reference sequence). Trimming removed 5 bases from V and 1 base from J, with 12 bases in between. The CDR3 totals 15 residues. The DNA of the CDR3 is TGTGCCAGCAGCCCCCGACCTGATTCTGGAAACACCATATATTTT. It translates to CASSPRPDSGNTIYF.

CDR3 bases: TGTGCCAGCAGCTTAGATCGCATAGGGAACACCGGGGAGCTGTTTTTT. Translated, it gives CASSLDRIGNTGELFF. The V call is TRBV11-1, the J call TRBJ2-2; D is unclear. CDR1 SGHAT and CDR2 FQDESV come from the germline V gene (reference sequence). Trimming left V 1 base short and J 1 base short, with 10 bases between. There are 16 residues in the CDR3.

To note about this clonotype: This may come from a read error, since a much larger clone is one base off. This chain connects TRBV7-9 to TRBJ2-1; a weak D match, TRBD1 (5 bases). The CDR3 sequence is 16 residues long. The V gene lost 5 bases and the J gene lost 7 bases, with 21 bases spanning the gap. Germline loops: CDR1 SEHNR, CDR2 FQNEAQ (reference sequence). The CDR3 bases are TGTGCCAGCAGCGACCTCAAAGGGGTAAGAGCAAATGAGCAGTTCTTC. Its translation is CASSDLKGVRANEQFF.

The rearrangement links TRBV6-5 to TRBJ2-5, with no clear D. V lost 0 bases, J lost 5 bases, and 13 bases lay in between. This CDR3 region has 15 residues. The germline gives CDR1 MNHEY, CDR2 SVGAGI. The CDR3 is CASSYSTPPEETQYF. The CDR3 DNA reads TGTGCCAGCAGTTACTCGACACCACCTGAGGAGACCCAGTACTTC.

Comment on this clonotype: Being one base from a much bigger clone, this may be a read error. The rearrangement uses TRBV5-6 and TRBJ2-7; TRBD2 aligns across 7 bases. Germline lookup yields CDR1 SGHDT and CDR2 YYEEEE. Unmatched junction bases numbered 5, after V lost 0 bases and J lost 8 bases. CDR3 length: 13 residues. The CDR3 DNA reads as TGTGCCAGCAGCTTGGAGCGGGGTGACAAGCAGTACTTC. Protein sequence: CASSLERGDKQYF.

Judged by abundance, this clonotype is large. This chain links TRBV7-2 with TRBJ2-1, with 9 bases identical to TRBD2. V was pared by 8 bases and J by 6 bases, with 11 bases of the junction left unmatched. Per germline, CDR1 SGHTA and CDR2 FQGNSA. This CDR3 is built from 15 residues. CDR3 sequence reads: CASVSGRLGRNEQFF. CDR3 nucleotides: TGTGCCAGCGTCAGCGGGAGGTTGGGACGCAATGAGCAGTTCTTC.

The table lists this clonotype with a few counts. The chain employs TRBV6-1 and TRBJ1-1; D perhaps matches TRBD1 (5 bases). The germline CDR1 and CDR2 sequences are MNHNS and SASEGT. Between the trimmed V and J ends, which lost 5 bases and 6 bases, there was a span of 16 bases. This CDR3 has 14 amino acids. The CDR3 sequence: CASSIGQGVAEAFF. Here the CDR3 DNA reads TGTGCCAGCAGTATAGGACAAGGGGTTGCTGAAGCTTTCTTT.

This clonotype has just a few counts. The junction and the germline gene differ at one end; a read error may be behind it. The chain links TRBV20-1 to TRBJ2-1; 8 bases are shared with TRBD2. The CDR3 consists of 16 residues. Germline assignment: CDR1 DFQATT and CDR2 SNEGSKA (reference sequence). CDR3 bases: TGCAGTGCTGAATTCTCGGCGCGGGAGGCCTATAATGAGCAGTTCTTC. This translates into CSAEFSAREAYNEQFF.